These 20 T cell receptor beta chains were all obtained from the same sample, sequenced in a study of cytomegalovirus exposure and HLA in healthy donors. This PCR relied on a set of 60 Vbeta primers and 13 Jbeta primers. Profiled with immunoSEQ multiplex PCR; TCRdb holds only in-frame clones, not every one. The sample records approximately 79,000 clones, 60% to 85% being singletons. The sequencing sample was made of PBMCs. The origin of the receptors is a man between 35 and 55 years old in good health and CMV-seronegative.

The rearrangement uses TRBV29-1 and TRBJ1-5; D may be TRBD1 (6 bases). Trimming removed 4 bases from V and 9 bases from J, with 19 bases in between. The CDR3 extends over 14 amino acids. Germline V gene lookup returns CDR1 SQVTM and CDR2 ANQGSEA. In DNA form, the CDR3 reads TGCAGCGTTGGTATGTCAGGGGCCTCTACGCCCCAGCATTTT. It is translated as CSVGMSGASTPQHF.

The gene calls are TRBV19 and TRBJ2-3; unclear D gene. Looked up from germline, CDR1 is LNHDA and CDR2 is SQIVND (reference sequence). The CDR3 extends over 14 amino acids. Trimming took off 7 bases at V and 4 bases at J, with 15 bases between the two ends. The CDR3 bases are TGTGCCAGTAAGGTCACTACGGCGGCAGATACGCAGTATTTT. Protein sequence: CASKVTTAADTQYF.

As concerns this clone: Other nucleotide sequences from this sample produce the same CDR3. The chain has TRBV7-2 and TRBJ2-5; D may be TRBD1 (6 bases). The CDR3 runs 12 residues. The V gene's germline CDR1 is SGHTA and CDR2 FQGNSA. V lost 5 bases, J lost 3 bases, and 7 bases lay in between. This chain's CDR3 is CASSRQEETQYF. In DNA, the CDR3 is TGTGCCAGCAGCCGACAGGAAGAGACCCAGTACTTC.

This clone has a single count. The chain uses TRBV9 and TRBJ2-1, with TRBD2 matching 9 bases. V trimming: 0 bases; J trimming: 10 bases; junction bases outside the gene matches: 8. Germline CDR1 reads SGDLS; CDR2 reads YYNGEE. This CDR3 contains 15 residues. DNA for the CDR3: TGTGCCAGCAGCGTAGAGGCGGGAGGGGGGGTGGAGCAGTTCTTC. It encodes CASSVEAGGGVEQFF. The variable domain in full, completed from reference TRBV9 and TRBJ2-1, reads DSGVTQTPKHLITATGQRVTLRCSPRSGDLSVYWYQQSLDQGLQFLIQYYNGEERAKGNILERFSAQQFPDLHSELNLSSLELGDSALYFCASSVEAGGGVEQFFGPGTRLTVL.

This clone was recorded a few times. The chain recombines TRBV19 with TRBJ1-3; TRBD1 might be the D (6 bases). Germline assignment: CDR1 LNHDA and CDR2 SQIVND (reference sequence). The CDR3 runs to 14 residues. The V end was cut by 3 bases, the J end by 3 bases, with 9 bases between. CDR3 sequence: CASSMGTIGNTIYF. The CDR3 coding sequence is TGTGCCAGTAGTATGGGGACAATTGGAAACACCATATATTTT.

This clone was recorded only once. CDR3 nucleotides: TGTGCCAGTAAAGCCTTGGGACTAGCGGGAAGCACAGATACGCAGTATTTT. This sequence encodes CASKALGLAGSTDTQYF. This chain connects TRBV19 to TRBJ2-3; TRBD2 agrees at 13 bases. The CDR3 consists of 17 residues. With V trimmed by 7 bases and J by 0 bases, 7 bases remained unmatched. Per germline, CDR1 LNHDA and CDR2 SQIVND (reference sequence).

The V call is TRBV7-9, the J call TRBJ2-1; 8 bases match TRBD2. V shed 5 bases, J shed 11 bases, and the junction held 5 bases outside the gene matches. Germline loops: CDR1 SEHNR, CDR2 FQNEAQ (reference sequence). CDR3 length equals 12 residues. The CDR3 reads CASSPTSEKQFF. The DNA of the CDR3 is TGTGCCAGCAGCCCGACTAGCGAGAAGCAGTTCTTC.

This rearrangement joins TRBV19 to TRBJ2-1; 10 bases map to TRBD2. From germline, CDR1 is LNHDA and CDR2 SQIVND (reference sequence). V lost 3 bases and J lost 4; bases outside the gene matches: 3. The CDR3 is made up of 15 amino acids. The CDR3 DNA sequence: TGTGCCAGTAGTATGGGTAGCGGGGGGTACAATGAGCAGTTCTTC. Protein sequence: CASSMGSGGYNEQFF.

This clone was seen a single time. The chain couples TRBV29-1 to TRBJ1-5; 8 bases fit TRBD1. The CDR3 covers 13 residues. The germline V gene encodes CDR1 SQVTM and CDR2 ANQGSEA. Trimming cost V 4 bases and J 10 bases; bases outside gene matches: 9. Written as DNA, the CDR3 is TGCAGCGTTGTGACAGGGGTTAACGATCCCCAGCATTTT. Its translation: CSVVTGVNDPQHF.

The rearrangement joins TRBV28 to TRBJ2-7, with TRBD1 matching over 9 bases. The V and J ends lost 4 bases and 1 base, in that order; junction bases with no gene match: 2. The germline gives CDR1 MDHEN, CDR2 SYDVKM. The CDR3 is 14 amino acids. CDR3 sequence reads: CASSSGTGSYEQYF. CDR3 coding DNA: TGTGCCAGCAGTTCCGGGACAGGGTCCTACGAGCAGTACTTC.

The J gene is TRBJ1-2, the V gene TRBV10-3, with D possibly TRBD1 on 5 matching bases. The CDR3 is 13 amino acids. From germline, CDR1 is ENHRY and CDR2 SYGVKD. Between the trimmed V and J ends, which lost 10 bases and 8 bases, there was a span of 20 bases. The CDR3 DNA follows: TGTGCCAGCCACTCCGACAGTCCTACGGGCTACACCTTC. This encodes CASHSDSPTGYTF.

The genes are TRBV6-5 and TRBJ2-1; D is possibly TRBD2 (6 bases). This CDR3 contains 15 residues. CDR1 is MNHEY and CDR2 is SVGAGI in the germline V gene. With 0 bases removed from V and 4 bases from J, the gap between germline ends came to 10 bases. CDR3 nucleotides: TGTGCCAGCAGTTACTCGGGAGGCCCGTACAATGAGCAGTTCTTC. Translated, it gives CASSYSGGPYNEQFF.

The rearrangement uses TRBV7-2 and TRBJ2-5; D may be TRBD1 (6 bases). The germline CDR1 and CDR2 sequences are SGHTA and FQGNSA. V was cut by 4 bases and J by 1 base, with 13 bases left in between. The length of the CDR3 is 15 residues. CDR3 amino acids: CASSSRTGLQETQYF. The CDR3 DNA reads TGTGCCAGCAGCTCCCGTACAGGGCTCCAAGAGACCCAGTACTTC.

The chain links TRBV7-3 to TRBJ2-3; 14 nucleotides match TRBD2. There are 16 residues in the CDR3. J gave up 5 bases and V 1 base, and 2 bases lay outside the gene matches. Germline values: CDR1 SGHTA, CDR2 FQGTGA. This CDR3 is CASSLIGLAGGDTQYF. The CDR3 nucleotides read TGTGCCAGCAGCTTAATAGGACTAGCGGGAGGAGATACGCAGTATTTT.

J is TRBJ2-2 and V is TRBV19; 8 bases are shared with TRBD1. The V segment lost 8 bases and the J segment 4 bases; nucleotides outside the gene matches: 6. Germline CDR1 is LNHDA and CDR2 is SQIVND (reference sequence). The CDR3 spans 14 residues. The CDR3 DNA follows: TGTGCCAGTTCCGGGACAGGCGTCACCGGGGAGCTGTTTTTT. It specifies CASSGTGVTGELFF.

The V and J genes are TRBV9 and TRBJ2-1; TRBD2 matches at 7 bases. The CDR3 runs 16 residues. V lost 4 bases, J lost 4 bases, and 11 bases stayed unmatched. The germline CDR1 and CDR2 sequences are SGDLS and YYNGEE. This chain's CDR3 is CASSPRSSGIYNEQFF. CDR3 sequence (DNA): TGTGCCAGCAGCCCCCGCTCGAGCGGGATATACAATGAGCAGTTCTTC.

This clone was picked up a small number of times. J is TRBJ1-2 and V is TRBV18; no clear D gene. This CDR3 comprises 14 residues. Germline V CDR1 and CDR2: KGHSH, LQKENI. V was shortened by 0 bases and J by 10 bases, with 15 bases between the two germline ends. The chain's CDR3 is CASSPPGERDYYTF. The CDR3 DNA follows: TGTGCCAGCTCACCACCTGGGGAGAGGGATTACTACACCTTC.

J is TRBJ1-2 and V is TRBV19; 8 positions agree with TRBD1. This CDR3 has 17 residues. V lost 1 base to trimming and J lost 2 bases; unmatched junction nucleotides: 9. Germline V gene sequence: CDR1 LNHDA, CDR2 SQIVND (reference sequence). CDR3 region: CASSIGQGRNYNYGYTF. The CDR3 bases are TGTGCCAGTAGTATAGGACAGGGGAGGAACTACAACTATGGCTACACCTTC.

The chain combines TRBV7-8 with TRBJ1-2; D not resolved. V was pared by 5 bases and J by 8 bases, with 12 bases between. The CDR3 sequence is 12 residues long. Germline values: CDR1 SGHVS, CDR2 FQNEAQ. The CDR3 bases are TGTGCCAGCAGCCCGAACGGGGTCGGCTACACCTTC. This gives the protein CASSPNGVGYTF. Full variable domain (rest looked up from reference TRBV7-8 and TRBJ1-2): GAGVSQSPRYKVAKRGQDVALRCDPISGHVSLFWYQQALGQGPEFLTYFQNEAQLDKSGLPSDRFFAERPEGSVSTLKIQRTQQEDSAVYLCASSPNGVGYTFGSGTRLTVV.

The genes are TRBV14 and TRBJ1-6, with TRBD1 matching 7 bases. This CDR3 spans 13 amino acids. Germline V gene data show CDR1 as SGHDN and CDR2 as FVKESK. The V gene end was trimmed by 4 bases and the J gene end by 6 bases; junction bases not matched to a gene: 0. This CDR3 reads CASSRQGNSPLHF. CDR3 nucleotides: TGTGCCAGCAGCCGACAGGGTAATTCACCCCTCCACTTT.